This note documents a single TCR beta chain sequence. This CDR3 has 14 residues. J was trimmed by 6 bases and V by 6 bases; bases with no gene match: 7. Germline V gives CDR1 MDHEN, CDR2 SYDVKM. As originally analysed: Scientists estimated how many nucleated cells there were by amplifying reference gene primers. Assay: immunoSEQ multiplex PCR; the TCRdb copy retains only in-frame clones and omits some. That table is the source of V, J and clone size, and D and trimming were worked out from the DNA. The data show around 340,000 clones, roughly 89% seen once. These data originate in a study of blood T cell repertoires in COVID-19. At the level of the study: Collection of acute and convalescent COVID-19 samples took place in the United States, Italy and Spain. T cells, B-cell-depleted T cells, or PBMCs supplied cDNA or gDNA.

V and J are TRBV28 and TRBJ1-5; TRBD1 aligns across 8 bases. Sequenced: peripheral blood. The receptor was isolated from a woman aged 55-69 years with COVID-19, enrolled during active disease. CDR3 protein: CASRPGQGFQPQHF. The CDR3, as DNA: TGTGCCAGCAGGCCTGGACAGGGTTTTCAGCCCCAGCATTTT.